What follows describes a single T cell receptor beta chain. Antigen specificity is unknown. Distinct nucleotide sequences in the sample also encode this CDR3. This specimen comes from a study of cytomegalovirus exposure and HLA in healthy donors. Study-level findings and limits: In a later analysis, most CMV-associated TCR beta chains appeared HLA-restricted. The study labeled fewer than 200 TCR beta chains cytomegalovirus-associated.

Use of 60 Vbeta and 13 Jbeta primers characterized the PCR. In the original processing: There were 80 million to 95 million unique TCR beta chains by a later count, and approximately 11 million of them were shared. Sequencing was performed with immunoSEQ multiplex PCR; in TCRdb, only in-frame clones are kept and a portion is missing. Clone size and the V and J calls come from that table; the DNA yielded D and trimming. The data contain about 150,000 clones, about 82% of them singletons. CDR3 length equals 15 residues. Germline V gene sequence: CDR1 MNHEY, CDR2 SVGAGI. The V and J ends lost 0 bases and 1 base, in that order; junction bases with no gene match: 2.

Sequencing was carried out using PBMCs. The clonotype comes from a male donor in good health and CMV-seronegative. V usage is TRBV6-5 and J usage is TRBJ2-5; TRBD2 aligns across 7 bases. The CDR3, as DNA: TGTGCCAGCAGTTACTCTGGCGGGAGCCAAGAGACCCAGTACTTC. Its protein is CASSYSGGSQETQYF.